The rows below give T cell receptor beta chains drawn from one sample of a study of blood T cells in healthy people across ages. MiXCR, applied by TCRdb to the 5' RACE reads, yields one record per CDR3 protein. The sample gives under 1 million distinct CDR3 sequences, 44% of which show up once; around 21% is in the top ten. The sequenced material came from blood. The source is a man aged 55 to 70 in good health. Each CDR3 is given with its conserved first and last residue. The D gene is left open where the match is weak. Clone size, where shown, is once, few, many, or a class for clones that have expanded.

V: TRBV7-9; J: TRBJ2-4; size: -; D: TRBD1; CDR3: CASSLDRGPAGKNIQYF; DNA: TGTGCCAGCAGCCTCGACAGGGGGCCGGCGGGCAAAAACATTCAGTACTTC
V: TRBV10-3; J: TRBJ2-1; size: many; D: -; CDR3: CATAVAMNPSYNEQFF; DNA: TGTGCCACCGCCGTCGCGATGAACCCCTCCTACAATGAGCAGTTCTTC
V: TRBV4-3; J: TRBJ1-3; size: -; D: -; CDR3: CASSLTRAGGRNTIYF; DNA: TGCGCCAGCAGCCTCACCCGAGCGGGGGGGAGGAACACCATATATTTT
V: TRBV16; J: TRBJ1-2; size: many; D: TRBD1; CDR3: CASSQGTGNNYGYTF; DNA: TGTGCCAGCAGCCAAGGGACAGGGAACAACTATGGCTACACCTTC
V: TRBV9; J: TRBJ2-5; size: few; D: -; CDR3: CASSVYAGAQETQYF; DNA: TGTGCCAGCAGCGTATACGCGGGGGCTCAAGAGACCCAGTACTTC
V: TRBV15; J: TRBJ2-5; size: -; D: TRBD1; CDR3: CATSRGAGGETQYF; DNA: TGTGCCACCAGCAGAGGGGCAGGGGGAGAGACCCAGTACTTC
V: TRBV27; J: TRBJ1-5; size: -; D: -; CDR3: CASRRRQDPNQPQHF; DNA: TGTGCCAGCAGACGTAGACAGGACCCCAATCAGCCCCAGCATTTT
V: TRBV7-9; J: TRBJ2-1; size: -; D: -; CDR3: CASHTASYNEQFF; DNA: TGTGCCAGCCACACGGCTTCCTACAATGAGCAGTTCTTC
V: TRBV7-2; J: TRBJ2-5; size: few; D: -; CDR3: CASSFGQWETQYF; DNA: TGTGCCAGCAGCTTTGGTCAATGGGAGACCCAGTACTTC
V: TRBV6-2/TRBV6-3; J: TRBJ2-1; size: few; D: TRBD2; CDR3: CASNQRGGHGFNEQFF; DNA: TGTGCCAGCAACCAACGGGGGGGCCACGGTTTCAATGAGCAGTTCTTC
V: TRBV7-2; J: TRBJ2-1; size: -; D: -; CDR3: CASSPARTYNEQFF; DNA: TGTGCCAGCAGCCCAGCCAGGACCTACAATGAGCAGTTCTTC
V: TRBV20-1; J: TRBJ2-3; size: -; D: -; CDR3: CSARDLLDFGDTQYF; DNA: TGCAGTGCTAGAGATCTGTTGGATTTCGGAGATACGCAGTATTTT
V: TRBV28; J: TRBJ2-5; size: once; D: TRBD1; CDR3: CASSLRGRRETQYF; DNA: TGTGCCAGCAGTTTAAGGGGGCGCAGGGAGACCCAGTACTTC
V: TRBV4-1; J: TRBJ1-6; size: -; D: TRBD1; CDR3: CASSQGARDRGESPLHF; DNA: TGCGCCAGCAGCCAAGGAGCCAGGGACAGGGGAGAGTCACCCCTCCACTTT
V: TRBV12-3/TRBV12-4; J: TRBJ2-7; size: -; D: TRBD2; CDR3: CASSFVSGGYEQYF; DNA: TGTGCCAGCAGTTTTGTTAGCGGGGGGTACGAGCAGTACTTC
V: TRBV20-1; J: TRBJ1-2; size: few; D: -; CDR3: CSATTGHGYTF; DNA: TGCAGTGCTACCACAGGGCACGGCTACACCTTC
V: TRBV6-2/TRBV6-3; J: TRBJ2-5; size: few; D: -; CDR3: CASSYVGVRETQYF; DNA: TGTGCCAGCAGTTACGTGGGGGTCCGGGAGACCCAGTACTTC
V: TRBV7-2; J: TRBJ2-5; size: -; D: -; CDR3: CASSLEAGSGTRRETQYF; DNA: TGTGCCAGCAGCTTAGAAGCGGGCTCCGGGACGAGAAGGGAGACCCAGTACTTC
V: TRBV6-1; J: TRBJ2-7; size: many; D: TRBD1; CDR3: CASSEPGTGTYEQYF; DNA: TGTGCCAGCAGTGAACCCGGGACAGGGACCTACGAGCAGTACTTC
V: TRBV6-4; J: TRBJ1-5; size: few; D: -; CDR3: CASSEGASQPQHF; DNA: TGTGCCAGCAGTGAAGGGGCGAGTCAGCCCCAGCATTTT
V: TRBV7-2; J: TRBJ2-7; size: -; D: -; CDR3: CASSAGISYEQYF; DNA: TGTGCCAGCAGCGCCGGGATCTCCTACGAGCAGTACTTC
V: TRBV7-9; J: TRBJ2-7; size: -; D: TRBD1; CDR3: CASSSNSGTGPYEQYF; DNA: TGTGCCAGCAGCTCGAACTCCGGGACAGGGCCATACGAGCAGTACTTC
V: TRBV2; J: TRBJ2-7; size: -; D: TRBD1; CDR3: CATQGAGYEQYF; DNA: TGTGCCACTCAGGGGGCGGGCTACGAGCAGTACTTC
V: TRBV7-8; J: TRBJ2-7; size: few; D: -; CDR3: CASSHDFAYEQYF; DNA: TGTGCCAGCAGCCACGACTTTGCCTACGAGCAGTACTTC
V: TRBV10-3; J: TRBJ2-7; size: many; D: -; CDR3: CAISESHEQYF; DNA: TGTGCCATCAGTGAGTCCCACGAGCAGTACTTC
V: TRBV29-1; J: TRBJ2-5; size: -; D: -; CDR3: CSVSPTARQETQYF; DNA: TGCAGCGTTTCCCCCACAGCCCGCCAAGAGACCCAGTACTTC
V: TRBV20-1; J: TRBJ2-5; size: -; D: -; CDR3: CSARVLGGAGVSDGSTQYF; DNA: TGCAGTGCTAGAGTCCTCGGGGGAGCAGGGGTTAGCGACGGGTCGACCCAGTACTTC
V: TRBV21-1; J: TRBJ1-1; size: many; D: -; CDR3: CASRLLRAGSTEAFF; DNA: TGTGCCAGCAGGCTACTAAGGGCAGGGAGCACTGAAGCTTTCTTT
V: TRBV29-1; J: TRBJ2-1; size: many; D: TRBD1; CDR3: CSVGQGGGNEQFF; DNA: TGCAGCGTTGGACAGGGTGGCGGCAATGAGCAGTTCTTC
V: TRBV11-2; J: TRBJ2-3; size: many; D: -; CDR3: CASSAARGDTQYF; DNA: TGTGCCAGCAGCGCCGCCAGGGGTGATACGCAGTATTTT
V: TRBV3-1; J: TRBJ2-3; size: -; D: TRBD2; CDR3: CASRPAGGLPDTQYF; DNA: TGTGCCAGCAGACCAGCGGGGGGGCTTCCAGATACGCAGTATTTT
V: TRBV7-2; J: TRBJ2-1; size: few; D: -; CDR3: CASSVDVEQFF; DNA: TGTGCCAGCAGCGTCGACGTTGAGCAGTTCTTC
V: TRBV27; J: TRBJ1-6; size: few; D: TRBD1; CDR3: CASSSDRGLSPLHF; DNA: TGTGCCAGCAGTTCGGACAGGGGGCTATCACCCCTCCACTTT
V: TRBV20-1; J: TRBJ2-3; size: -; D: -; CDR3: CSAGGGPTDTQYF; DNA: TGCAGTGCTGGGGGGGGGCCGACAGATACGCAGTATTTT
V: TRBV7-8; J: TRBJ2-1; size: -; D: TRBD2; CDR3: CASSLVRGGTYNEQFF; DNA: TGTGCCAGCAGCTTAGTACGGGGGGGCACCTACAATGAGCAGTTCTTC
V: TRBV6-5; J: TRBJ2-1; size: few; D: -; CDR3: CASRPLIGDAYNEQFF; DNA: TGTGCCAGCAGACCCTTGATTGGGGACGCCTACAATGAGCAGTTCTTC
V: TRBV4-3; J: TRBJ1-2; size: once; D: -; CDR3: CASSHGTGPANYGYTF; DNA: TGCGCCAGCAGCCACGGTACAGGACCAGCTAACTATGGCTACACCTTC
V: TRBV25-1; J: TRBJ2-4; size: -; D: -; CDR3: CASRGSHIQYF; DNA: TGTGCCAGCAGAGGGTCTCACATTCAGTACTTC
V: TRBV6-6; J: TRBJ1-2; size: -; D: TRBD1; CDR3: CASRSKGARVYGYTF; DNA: TGTGCCAGCAGGTCTAAGGGGGCGCGGGTCTATGGCTACACCTTC
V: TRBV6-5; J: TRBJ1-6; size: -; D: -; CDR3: CASGRDGATSPLHF; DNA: TGTGCCAGCGGGCGGGACGGGGCAACCTCACCCCTCCACTTT
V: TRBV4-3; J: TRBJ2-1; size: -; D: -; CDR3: CASSQEQFPYNEQFF; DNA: TGCGCCAGCAGCCAAGAACAGTTCCCCTACAATGAGCAGTTCTTC
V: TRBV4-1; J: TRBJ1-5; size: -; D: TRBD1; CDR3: CASSQAFQGATNQPQHF; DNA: TGCGCCAGCAGCCAAGCTTTCCAGGGGGCGACTAACCAGCCCCAGCATTTT
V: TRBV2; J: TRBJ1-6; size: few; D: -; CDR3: CASSWGSYSPLHF; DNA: TGTGCCAGCAGCTGGGGCAGTTATTCACCCCTCCACTTT
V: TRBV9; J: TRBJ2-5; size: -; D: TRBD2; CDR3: CASAVGGSQETQYF; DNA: TGTGCCAGCGCTGTGGGGGGGAGTCAAGAGACCCAGTACTTC
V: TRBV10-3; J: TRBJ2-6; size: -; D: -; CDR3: CAISRQGSGANVLTF; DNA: TGTGCCATCAGCCGTCAGGGCTCTGGGGCCAACGTCCTGACTTTC
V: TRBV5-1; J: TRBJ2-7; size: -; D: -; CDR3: CASSSPQGFSYEQYF; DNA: TGCGCCAGCAGCTCACCGCAGGGGTTCTCCTACGAGCAGTACTTC
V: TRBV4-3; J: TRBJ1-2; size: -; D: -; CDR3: CASSLLLGGGESGYTF; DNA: TGCGCCAGCAGCCTTTTACTAGGTGGGGGGGAGAGTGGCTACACCTTC
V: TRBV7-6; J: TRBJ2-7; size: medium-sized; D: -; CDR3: CASSLDSSDEQYF; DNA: TGTGCCAGCAGCTTAGATTCCTCTGACGAGCAGTACTTC
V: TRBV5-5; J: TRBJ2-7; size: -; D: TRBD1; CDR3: CASSYLTGQRHYEQYF; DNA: TGTGCCAGCAGCTACCTTACGGGACAGAGACACTACGAGCAGTACTTC
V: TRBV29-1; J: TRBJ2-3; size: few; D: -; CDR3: CSVENTGTDTQYF; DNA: TGCAGCGTTGAAAATACAGGGACAGATACGCAGTATTTT
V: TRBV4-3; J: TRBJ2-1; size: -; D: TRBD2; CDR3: CASSQDVVAGGLDEQFF; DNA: TGCGCCAGCAGCCAAGATGTGGTAGCGGGGGGGTTGGATGAGCAGTTCTTC
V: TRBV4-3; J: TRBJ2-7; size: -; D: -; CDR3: CASSQVHTDGPYEQYF; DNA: TGCGCCAGCAGCCAAGTTCATACAGACGGCCCCTACGAGCAGTACTTC
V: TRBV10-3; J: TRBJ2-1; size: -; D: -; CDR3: CAIREPGAGEFF; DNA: TGTGCCATCAGGGAGCCGGGTGCAGGGGAGTTCTTC
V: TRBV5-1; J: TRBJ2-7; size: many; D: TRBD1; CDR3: CASSLTDRGYEQYF; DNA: TGTGCCAGCAGTTTAACCGACAGGGGCTACGAGCAGTACTTC